The next 27 T cell receptor beta chains were all read from a single sample in a study of shared clonotypes between healthy human individuals (dated by TCRdb to about 2020). Library generation was performed with the immunoSEQ multiplex PCR assay. TCRdb limited this immuneACCESS table to in-frame rearrangements with V and J called. A share of clones is missing; checked studies link under half to unresolved V genes, and the rest is unexplained. This sample comprises around 2,000,000 clones, about 92% of them detected only once. The ten largest clones capture roughly 1.7% of the sample. CD8 naive samples consisted of CD45RO-negative cells that were positively selected for CCR7, yielding a CD45RA+CCR7+ population without TemRA cells. Sequencing used naive CD8+ T cells from PBMCs. Read against the paper, the sample's cell subset or site label means: CD45RA+CCR7+. All receptors come from a man younger than 30 in good health. Some clones in this sample may be carry-over from other donors' samples.

The rearrangement uses TRBV28 and TRBJ2-3, with D unresolved. Germline lookup yields CDR1 MDHEN and CDR2 SYDVKM. Trimming shortened V by 5 bases and J by 2 bases, and 14 bases separated the two germline ends. This CDR3 comprises 15 residues. CDR3 amino acids: CASSQPITATDTQYF. CDR3 DNA sequence: TGTGCCAGCAGTCAACCTATCACGGCCACAGATACGCAGTATTTT.

This clone has a single count. The chain carries TRBV27 and TRBJ1-1; possible D gene TRBD1, 6 bases. The V gene's germline CDR1 is MNHEY and CDR2 SMNVEV (reference sequence). This CDR3 comprises 14 residues. Between the trimmed V and J ends, which lost 2 bases and 2 bases, there was a span of 9 bases. The CDR3 loop is CASSLGTINTEAFF. CDR3 DNA: TGTGCCAGCAGTTTAGGGACAATCAACACTGAAGCTTTCTTT.

The rearrangement uses TRBV4-1 and TRBJ2-7, with 8 bases matching TRBD1. The length of the CDR3 is 14 residues. Germline V CDR1 and CDR2: MGHRA, YSYEKL. V lost 6 bases to trimming and J lost 2 bases; unmatched junction nucleotides: 6. Written as DNA, the CDR3 is TGCGCCAGCAGAACCGGGACAGGTCCCTACGAGCAGTACTTC. This encodes CASRTGTGPYEQYF.

V usage is TRBV6-5 and J usage is TRBJ1-1; a weak D match, TRBD1 (5 bases). V was cut by 0 bases and J by 6 bases, with 11 bases left in between. Germline V lookup: CDR1 MNHEY, CDR2 SVGAGI. There are 14 residues in the CDR3. CDR3 bases: TGTGCCAGCAGTTACTCGGAAGGGACGGCTGAAGCTTTCTTT. The encoded protein is CASSYSEGTAEAFF.

The V and J genes are TRBV29-1 and TRBJ2-7; D assignment may be TRBD1 or TRBD2 (7 bases each). The CDR3 is 14 residues long. From germline, CDR1 is SQVTM and CDR2 ANQGSEA. Trimming removed 7 bases at V and 2 bases at J, with 18 bases between. The CDR3, as DNA: TGCAGCGCCGCGGGGGACAGATTCCCCTACGAGCAGTACTTC. Protein: CSAAGDRFPYEQYF.

This clone was seen a single time. V usage is TRBV7-2 and J usage is TRBJ2-2; a possible D gene is TRBD2 (6 bases). CDR1 and CDR2 (germline): SGHTA, FQGNSA. This CDR3 is 14 amino acids long. V was clipped by 1 base and J by 6 bases, with 9 bases between them. The CDR3 coding sequence is TGTGCCAGCAGCTTAGACGGCGGGGCCGGGGAGCTGTTTTTT. Its protein is CASSLDGGAGELFF.

This chain links TRBV2 with TRBJ1-1; no firm D call. This CDR3 has 13 amino acids. From germline, CDR1 is SNHLY and CDR2 FYNNEI. V was clipped by 8 bases and J by 2 bases, with 12 bases between them. CDR3 amino acids: CASRVGSNTEAFF. The CDR3 DNA is TGTGCCAGCCGGGTCGGGTCAAACACTGAAGCTTTCTTT.

This chain joins TRBV7-9 and TRBJ2-7; 10 bases agree with TRBD2. Germline V CDR1 and CDR2: SEHNR, FQNEAQ (reference sequence). Unmatched junction bases numbered 12, after V lost 4 bases and J lost 9 bases. This CDR3 is 15 amino acids long. The CDR3, as DNA: TGTGCCAGCAGCTCGACTAGCGGGTGGCCTGATGGGCAGTACTTC. Residues: CASSSTSGWPDGQYF. The full variable domain, in which reference TRBV7-9 and TRBJ2-7 provide the parts outside the CDR3, is DTGVSQNPRHKITKRGQNVTFRCDPISEHNRLYWYRQTLGQGPEFLTYFQNEAQLEKSRLLSDRFSAERPKGSFSTLEIQRTEQGDSAMYLCASSSTSGWPDGQYFGPGTRLTVT.

V is TRBV27 and J is TRBJ2-7; D possibly uses TRBD1 or TRBD2 (5 bases each). V gave up 8 bases and J gave up 4 bases, with 18 bases separating them. CDR3 size: 14 residues. Germline V gene lookup returns CDR1 MNHEY and CDR2 SMNVEV (reference sequence). CDR3: CASGTGHRSYEQYF. The CDR3 DNA is TGTGCCAGCGGGACGGGGCACAGAAGTTACGAGCAGTACTTC.

The J gene is TRBJ2-7, the V gene TRBV7-8; maybe TRBD1 (6 bases). Deletions cut 5 bases from V and 3 bases from J, with 17 bases between. The CDR3 contains 15 residues. Germline V lookup: CDR1 SGHVS, CDR2 FQNEAQ. The CDR3 bases are TGTGCCAGCAGCCCTAACCGGGACACCTACTACGAGCAGTACTTC. Translating it yields CASSPNRDTYYEQYF.

CDR3 DNA sequence: TGTGCCAGCATTTCTGGGACAGGGGGAGACTATGGCTACACCTTC. Its protein is CASISGTGGDYGYTF. The chain links TRBV7-9 to TRBJ1-2; TRBD1 matches 11 bases. With 7 bases clipped from V and 3 bases from J, the junction kept 7 bases outside the gene matches. Germline V gives CDR1 SEHNR, CDR2 FQNEAQ (reference sequence). The CDR3 length is 15 residues. Complete variable domain (other parts from reference TRBV7-9 and TRBJ1-2): DTGVSQNPRHKITKRGQNVTFRCDPISEHNRLYWYRQTLGQGPEFLTYFQNEAQLEKSRLLSDRFSAERPKGSFSTLEIQRTEQGDSAMYLCASISGTGGDYGYTFGSGTRLTVV.

V is TRBV28 and J is TRBJ2-7, with TRBD1 matching 8 bases. Trimming removed 4 bases from V and 4 bases from J; junction bases left unmatched: 12. This CDR3 comprises 16 residues. Germline values: CDR1 MDHEN, CDR2 SYDVKM. The CDR3 sequence is CASSSSRGPSRYEQYF. The CDR3 DNA is TGTGCCAGCAGTTCAAGCAGGGGGCCGTCCCGATACGAGCAGTACTTC.

The J gene is TRBJ2-1, the V gene TRBV7-2; no clear D gene. CDR1 is SGHTA and CDR2 is FQGNSA in the germline V gene. The CDR3 sequence is 15 residues long. The V and J ends lost 2 bases and 1 base respectively, with 9 bases between them. The CDR3 nucleotides are TGTGCCAGCAGCTTACTGAGTGGGTCCTACAATGAGCAGTTCTTC. Encoded protein: CASSLLSGSYNEQFF. Looking up the rest from reference TRBV7-2 and TRBJ2-1 gives the full variable domain: GAGVSQSPSNKVTEKGKDVELRCDPISGHTALYWYRQSLGQGLEFLIYFQGNSAPDKSGLPSDRFSAERTGGSVSTLTIQRTQQEDSAVYLCASSLLSGSYNEQFFGPGTRLTVL.

The V gene is TRBV7-9, the J gene TRBJ2-3; D possibly corresponds to TRBD1 (5 bases). The CDR3 spans 13 residues. The V end was cut by 11 bases, the J end by 2 bases, with 14 bases between. From germline, CDR1 is SEHNR and CDR2 FQNEAQ (reference sequence). CDR3 amino acids: CAPRVSDTDTQYF. CDR3 nucleotide sequence: TGTGCCCCCAGGGTGTCCGACACAGATACGCAGTATTTT.

This chain links TRBV6-5 with TRBJ2-1; D remains ambiguous. Germline V lookup: CDR1 MNHEY, CDR2 SVGAGI. The CDR3 runs to 16 residues. V was pared by 4 bases and J by 1 base, with 14 bases between. The CDR3 sequence: CASSSNSKTSYNEQFF. The CDR3 region has the DNA TGTGCCAGCAGTTCCAACTCAAAGACGTCCTACAATGAGCAGTTCTTC.

On this clone: At the DNA level, this CDR3 is encoded by other sequences in the same sample as well. The J gene is TRBJ1-5, the V gene TRBV7-9; D unclear. Germline V gene data show CDR1 as SEHNR and CDR2 as FQNEAQ (reference sequence). V lost 6 bases, J lost 2 bases, and 5 bases lay in between. The CDR3 contains 12 residues. CDR3 sequence reads: CASSSGNQPQHF. In nucleotides, the CDR3 is TGTGCCAGCAGTTCCGGCAATCAGCCCCAGCATTTT.

This chain joins TRBV7-2 and TRBJ2-7; 7 nucleotides match TRBD1. CDR3 length equals 18 residues. Germline CDR1 is SGHTA and CDR2 is FQGNSA. Trimming removed 1 base from V and 0 bases from J; junction bases left unmatched: 12. CDR3 protein: CASSLVVIKGASSYEQYF. CDR3 coding DNA: TGTGCCAGCAGCTTAGTGGTTATTAAGGGGGCCAGCTCCTACGAGCAGTACTTC. Full variable domain (rest looked up from reference TRBV7-2 and TRBJ2-7): GAGVSQSPSNKVTEKGKDVELRCDPISGHTALYWYRQSLGQGLEFLIYFQGNSAPDKSGLPSDRFSAERTGGSVSTLTIQRTQQEDSAVYLCASSLVVIKGASSYEQYFGPGTRLTVT.

As regards this clone: The same CDR3 arises from other DNA sequences in this sample as well. CDR3 DNA sequence: TGTGCCAGCAGGGAGACAGGGGGAAATCAGCCCCAGCATTTT. The encoded protein is CASRETGGNQPQHF. This chain uses TRBV6-1 with TRBJ1-5; TRBD1 aligns across 9 bases. The CDR3 consists of 14 residues. Germline V lookup: CDR1 MNHNS, CDR2 SASEGT. V gave up 6 bases and J gave up 4 bases; unmatched junction bases: 4.

The V and J genes are TRBV7-2 and TRBJ2-5; no firm D call. Germline loops: CDR1 SGHTA, CDR2 FQGNSA. The ends were cut back, 7 bases at V and 6 bases at J, with 21 bases in the middle. The CDR3 has 15 amino acids. The CDR3 coding sequence is TGTGCCAGCACCCTGGGCGTCGTCGGTCGGAAGACCCAGTACTTC. This translates into CASTLGVVGRKTQYF.

Comments on this clone: Within the sample, other DNA sequences also encode this same CDR3. The rearrangement joins TRBV4-3 to TRBJ2-7, with D uncertain. Trimming pared 0 bases from V and 3 bases from J, leaving 6 bases between. Germline CDR1 is LGHNA and CDR2 is YSLEER. The CDR3 totals 13 residues. The CDR3 is CASSQESGYEQYF. As DNA, the CDR3 is TGCGCCAGCAGCCAAGAATCCGGCTACGAGCAGTACTTC.

The chain combines TRBV6-6 with TRBJ1-1, with no clear D. V lost 4 bases and J lost 1, with 10 bases in between. The CDR3 sequence is 14 residues long. CDR1 is MNHNY and CDR2 is SVGAGI in the germline V gene (reference sequence). CDR3 amino acids: CASSSLHENTEAFF. The CDR3 DNA follows: TGTGCCAGCAGTTCCCTCCACGAGAACACTGAAGCTTTCTTT.

As to this clone: The sample has other DNA sequences that encode this CDR3 too. The chain carries TRBV7-9 and TRBJ1-2, with 8 bases lining up with TRBD1. The germline V gene encodes CDR1 SEHNR and CDR2 FQNEAQ (reference sequence). The CDR3 has 14 amino acids. V was clipped by 4 bases and J by 2 bases; unmatched bases: 3. The CDR3 DNA reads as TGTGCCAGCAGCTCGGGACAGGCCAACTATGGCTACACCTTC. This sequence encodes CASSSGQANYGYTF.

The chain carries TRBV6-5 and TRBJ2-5; a weak D match, TRBD2 (6 bases). Trimming removed 6 bases from V and 1 base from J, with 15 bases in between. The CDR3 spans 15 residues. In germline, CDR1 is MNHEY, CDR2 SVGAGI. CDR3 bases: TGTGCCAGCAGGAAAGGAACCGGGAGCCAAGAGACCCAGTACTTC. This translates into CASRKGTGSQETQYF.

This chain uses TRBV10-2 with TRBJ2-7; maybe TRBD2 (5 bases). Germline-derived CDR1 and CDR2 are WSHSY and SAAADI. The CDR3 runs 13 residues. V lost 0 bases to trimming and J lost 7 bases, with 10 bases between them. The CDR3 DNA reads as TGCGCCAGCAGTGAGTCAGCGGTGCGGGAGCAGTACTTC. Its translation: CASSESAVREQYF.

This clone is a singleton in its sample. V gene TRBV5-4 combines with J gene TRBJ2-7, with D hard to call. V lost 4 bases and J lost 5, with 13 bases in between. Germline V gene sequence: CDR1 SGHNT, CDR2 YYREEE (reference sequence). This CDR3 has 13 amino acids. CDR3 in amino acids: CASSDRVKDEQYF. DNA for the CDR3: TGTGCCAGCAGCGATCGGGTAAAAGACGAGCAGTACTTC.

The rearrangement uses TRBV27 and TRBJ1-2; 8 nucleotides match TRBD1. J was trimmed by 0 bases and V by 5 bases; bases with no gene match: 2. Germline V gene data show CDR1 as MNHEY and CDR2 as SMNVEV (reference sequence). This CDR3 is built from 14 residues. CDR3 residues: CASSRQGSNYGYTF. In DNA form, the CDR3 reads TGTGCCAGCAGTCGACAGGGGTCTAACTATGGCTACACCTTC.

The CDR3 sequence: CASSPLILRGEGSSYEQYF. Written as DNA, the CDR3 is TGTGCCAGCAGTCCACTTATTCTTCGGGGGGAGGGAAGCTCCTACGAGCAGTACTTC. The rearrangement links TRBV28 to TRBJ2-7; 7 bases align to TRBD2. This CDR3 has 19 amino acids. Trimming took 5 bases from V and 0 from J; bases not matched to a gene: 19. CDR1 and CDR2 (germline): MDHEN, SYDVKM.